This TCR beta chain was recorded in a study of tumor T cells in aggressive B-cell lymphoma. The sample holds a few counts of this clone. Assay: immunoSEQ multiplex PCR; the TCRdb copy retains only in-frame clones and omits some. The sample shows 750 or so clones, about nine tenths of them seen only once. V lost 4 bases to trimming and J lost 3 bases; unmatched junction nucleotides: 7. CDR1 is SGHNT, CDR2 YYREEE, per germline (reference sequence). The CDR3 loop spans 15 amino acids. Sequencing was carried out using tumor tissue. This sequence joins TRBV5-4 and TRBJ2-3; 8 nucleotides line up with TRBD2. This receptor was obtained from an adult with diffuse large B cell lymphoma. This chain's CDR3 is CASSLSGIVTDTQYF. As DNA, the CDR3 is TGTGCCAGCAGCCTTAGCGGGATTGTGACAGATACGCAGTATTTT.